These T cell receptor beta chains were read from a single sample in a study of shared clonotypes between healthy human individuals. Repertoires were generated with immunoSEQ multiplex PCR, while TCRdb's copy carries only in-frame clones and drops some. The table has 950,000 to 1,100,000 clones, about 75% seen once. Sequenced input: memory CD4+ T cells sorted from blood. The receptor set was obtained from a man aged 18 to 29 in good health. Each CDR3 is given with its conserved first and last residue. The order of the fields is D gene, V gene, clone size, J gene, CDR3 protein, CDR3 DNA. D genes are given only for firm matches. Clone size, where shown, is once, few, many, or a class for clones that have expanded.

>.|TRBV19|.|TRBJ1-6
CASSAGGPRDNSPLHF
TGTGCCAGTAGTGCCGGCGGTCCTCGGGATAATTCACCCCTCCACTTT
>.|TRBV6-6|.|TRBJ1-1
CASRNQLNTEAFF
TGTGCCAGCAGAAATCAACTGAACACTGAAGCTTTCTTT
>.|TRBV11-2|.|TRBJ2-2
CASSLIYGVNTGELFF
TGTGCCAGCAGCTTAATATATGGGGTTAACACCGGGGAGCTGTTTTTT
>.|TRBV7-9|once|TRBJ1-1
CASSFDREAFF
TGTGCCAGCAGCTTCGACAGGGAAGCTTTCTTT
>.|TRBV10-2|.|TRBJ2-7
CASSDGLGGGLSYEQYF
TGCGCCAGCAGTGACGGTTTGGGAGGGGGCCTTTCCTACGAGCAGTACTTC
>TRBD1|TRBV6-1|.|TRBJ2-1
CASSRTGENEQFF
TGTGCCAGCAGTCGGACAGGGGAAAATGAGCAGTTCTTC
>.|TRBV2|.|TRBJ1-5
CASSENDLPYQWDSNQPQHF
TGTGCCAGCAGTGAAAATGATCTCCCGTACCAGTGGGATAGCAATCAGCCCCAGCATTTT
>TRBD2|TRBV10-3|.|TRBJ2-5
CAISDSGSQETQYF
TGTGCCATCAGTGATAGCGGGAGCCAAGAGACCCAGTACTTC
>TRBD2|TRBV5-6|.|TRBJ2-1
CASSLGWRLAGDLIEQFF
TGTGCCAGCAGCTTGGGTTGGCGACTAGCGGGAGACCTGATTGAGCAGTTCTTC
>.|TRBV2|.|TRBJ2-7
CASREYYEQYF
TGTGCCAGCAGAGAATACTACGAGCAGTACTTC
>.|TRBV7-9|once|TRBJ2-2
CASVGPSNTGELFF
TGTGCCAGCGTGGGGCCGTCCAACACCGGGGAGCTGTTTTTT
>.|TRBV9|.|TRBJ2-3
CASSPYSSTTDTQYF
TGTGCCAGCAGCCCCTACTCATCTACCACAGATACGCAGTATTTT
>TRBD1|TRBV18|.|TRBJ2-4
CASSPGQGNIQYF
TGTGCCAGCTCACCGGGACAGGGGAACATTCAGTACTTC
>.|TRBV6-5|.|TRBJ2-7
CASSYGWRAYEQYF
TGTGCCAGCAGTTACGGGTGGCGGGCCTACGAGCAGTACTTC
>.|TRBV6-1|once|TRBJ1-5
CASGQQGQPQHF
TGTGCCAGCGGACAACAGGGTCAGCCCCAGCATTTT
>.|TRBV28|.|TRBJ1-5
CASSLGQGRVNQPQHF
TGTGCCAGCAGTTTAGGGCAGGGAAGGGTTAATCAGCCCCAGCATTTT
>TRBD2|TRBV11-2|.|TRBJ2-5
CASSLVAGGPVQTQYF
TGTGCCAGCAGCTTAGTAGCGGGAGGGCCAGTCCAGACCCAGTACTTC
>TRBD1|TRBV6-6|.|TRBJ2-4
CASSRGQAEFYIQYF
TGTGCCAGCAGCCGCGGACAGGCGGAATTCTACATTCAGTACTTC
>.|TRBV6-6|.|TRBJ2-5
CASSWAIETQYF
TGTGCCAGCAGTTGGGCGATAGAGACCCAGTACTTC
>.|TRBV28|.|TRBJ1-6
CASTRLGSPLHF
TGTGCCAGCACCAGATTGGGGTCACCCCTCCACTTT
>.|TRBV9|few|TRBJ1-1
CASSLMDNLNTEAFF
TGTGCCAGCAGCCTTATGGACAATTTGAACACTGAAGCTTTCTTT
>TRBD2|TRBV2|.|TRBJ2-3
CASSQREGLLDTQYF
TGTGCCAGCAGTCAGCGGGAGGGCCTTTTGGATACGCAGTATTTT
>.|TRBV5-4|.|TRBJ2-7
CASRVDSANSYEQYF
TGTGCCAGCAGAGTCGACAGTGCCAACTCCTACGAGCAGTACTTC
>.|TRBV30|.|TRBJ2-5
CAWSNRAETQYF
TGTGCCTGGAGTAACAGGGCGGAGACCCAGTACTTC
>TRBD2|TRBV7-2|.|TRBJ2-7
CASSLTSGAYEQYF
TGTGCCAGCAGCCTGACTAGCGGAGCCTACGAGCAGTACTTC
>.|TRBV11-2|.|TRBJ1-1
CASSFSDTEAFF
TGTGCCAGCAGCTTCTCGGACACTGAAGCTTTCTTT
>.|TRBV18|.|TRBJ2-7
CASSPWTSIRYEQYF
TGTGCCAGCTCACCTTGGACATCCATCCGATACGAGCAGTACTTC
>TRBD1|TRBV6-1|.|TRBJ1-6
CASSELEGANSPLHF
TGTGCCAGCAGTGAATTAGAGGGGGCCAATTCACCCCTCCACTTT
>.|TRBV9|.|TRBJ1-6
CASRGQHYNSPLHF
TGTGCCAGCAGGGGACAACACTATAATTCACCCCTCCACTTT
>.|TRBV7-2|.|TRBJ2-3
CASSLDSTADTQYF
TGTGCCAGCAGCTTGGACTCGACCGCAGATACGCAGTATTTT
>TRBD1|TRBV29-1|.|TRBJ1-2
CSVAGTGGDYGYTF
TGCAGCGTTGCCGGGACAGGGGGCGACTATGGCTACACCTTC
>.|TRBV5-6|.|TRBJ2-6
CASSLTGAMGANVLTF
TGTGCCAGCAGCTTGACAGGCGCTATGGGGGCCAACGTCCTGACTTTC
>TRBD1|TRBV10-3|.|TRBJ2-7
CAIREGQGSSYEQYF
TGTGCCATCAGGGAGGGACAGGGGAGTTCCTACGAGCAGTACTTC
>TRBD1|TRBV9|once|TRBJ1-1
CASSVTGGMTSNTEAFF
TGTGCCAGCAGCGTTACAGGGGGCATGACCTCGAACACTGAAGCTTTCTTT
>TRBD1|TRBV19|.|TRBJ2-1
CASTGQGASYNEQFF
TGTGCCAGTACCGGACAGGGGGCAAGCTACAATGAGCAGTTCTTC
>.|TRBV4-1|.|TRBJ1-4
CASSQEQGEKLFF
TGCGCCAGCAGCCAAGAGCAGGGTGAAAAACTGTTTTTT
>TRBD1|TRBV7-9|.|TRBJ1-6
CASSGGTGGSNSPLHF
TGTGCCAGCAGCGGAGGGACAGGGGGCTCGAATTCACCCCTCCACTTT
>TRBD2|TRBV10-1|.|TRBJ2-3
CASSERISGGKSTDTQYF
TGCGCCAGCAGTGAGAGGATTAGCGGGGGGAAGAGCACAGATACGCAGTATTTT
>.|TRBV28|.|TRBJ1-4
CASSTDRTGEKLFF
TGTGCCAGCAGCACCGACAGAACAGGGGAAAAACTGTTTTTT
>.|TRBV29-1|.|TRBJ2-7
CSAIQSYEQYF
TGCAGCGCCATACAGAGCTACGAGCAGTACTTC
>TRBD2|TRBV30|.|TRBJ2-3
CAWSKGGNTDTQYF
TGTGCCTGGAGTAAGGGAGGGAACACAGATACGCAGTATTTT
>.|TRBV6-5|.|TRBJ1-2
CASRPPGRGDGYTF
TGTGCCAGCAGACCCCCGGGGAGGGGTGATGGCTACACCTTC
>.|TRBV18|.|TRBJ1-1
CASSPIVRVSEAFF
TGTGCCAGCTCACCAATCGTCAGGGTATCTGAAGCTTTCTTT
>TRBD2|TRBV23-1|.|TRBJ2-1
CASSRRLAGGYNEQFF
TGCGCCAGCAGTCGGAGACTAGCGGGAGGGTACAATGAGCAGTTCTTC
>TRBD2|TRBV30|many|TRBJ2-1
CAWSEYGLAGGRNEQFF
TGTGCCTGGAGCGAGTACGGACTAGCGGGAGGGAGAAATGAGCAGTTCTTC
>.|TRBV15|.|TRBJ1-4
CATSSSKHHGGEANEKLFF
TGTGCCACCAGCAGCTCCAAGCATCATGGGGGAGAGGCTAATGAAAAACTGTTTTTT
>.|TRBV6-5|.|TRBJ1-6
CATKEGDTNSPLHF
TGTGCCACCAAAGAAGGGGACACCAATTCACCCCTCCACTTT
>.|TRBV7-9|.|TRBJ2-7
CASSFGGSSYEQYF
TGTGCCAGCAGCTTTGGGGGGTCCTCATACGAGCAGTACTTC
>TRBD2|TRBV10-3|.|TRBJ2-2
CAIGGGDNTGELFF
TGTGCCATCGGGGGGGGAGATAACACCGGGGAGCTGTTTTTT
>.|TRBV19|.|TRBJ2-3
CASSKILEGGTQYF
TGTGCCAGTAGTAAAATTTTGGAGGGAGGTACGCAGTATTTT
>TRBD2|TRBV27|.|TRBJ2-1
CASSTLAGGTYNEQFF
TGTGCCAGCAGTACACTAGCGGGGGGGACCTACAATGAGCAGTTCTTC
>.|TRBV10-2|.|TRBJ2-1
CASRDRQYNEQFF
TGCGCCAGCAGAGACAGACAGTACAATGAGCAGTTCTTC
>.|TRBV28|.|TRBJ1-2
CASSPSGEGGRGYTF
TGTGCCAGCAGTCCATCTGGGGAGGGGGGACGTGGCTACACCTTC
>.|TRBV28|.|TRBJ1-4
CASSLLIGVLFF
TGTGCCAGCAGTTTATTGATAGGGGTACTGTTTTTT